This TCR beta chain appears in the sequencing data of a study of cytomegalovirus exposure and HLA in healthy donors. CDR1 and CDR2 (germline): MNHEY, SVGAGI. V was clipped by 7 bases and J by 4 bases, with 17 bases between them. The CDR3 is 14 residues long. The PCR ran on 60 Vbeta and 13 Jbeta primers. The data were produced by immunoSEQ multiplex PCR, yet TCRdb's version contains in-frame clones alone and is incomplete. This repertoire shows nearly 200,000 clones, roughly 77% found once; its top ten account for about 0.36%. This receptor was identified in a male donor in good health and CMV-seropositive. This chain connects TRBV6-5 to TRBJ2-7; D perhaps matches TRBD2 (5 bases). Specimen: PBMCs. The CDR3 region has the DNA TGTGCCAGCATCAACATAGGAGGCGATTACGAGCAGTACTTC. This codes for CASINIGGDYEQYF.